This T cell receptor beta chain originates from a study of Tregs in tolerant kidney transplant recipients. Looked up from germline, CDR1 is SGHVS and CDR2 is FQNEAQ. V was pared by 1 base and J by 6 bases, with 9 bases of the junction left unmatched. The CDR3 consists of 15 residues. Notes on this clone: No antigen is known for it. The read comes to an end 3 residues before the CDR3 does, leaving the germline J gene to fill in the end.

Findings and caveats of the study: Antigen-driven expansion was suggested because donor-specific Tregs expanded more than all Tregs in tolerant patients. Changing PCR primers prevented nucleotide comparison between some patients' samples. Biological reproducibility was not directly addressed, but technical replication error appeared minimal.

The nonmyeloablative bone marrow transplants came from related graft donors, with transient mixed chimerism. Unstimulated regulatory T cells (CD4+CD25+CD127-), CD4+CD25- non-regulatory cells, CD4 and CD8 cells were FACS-sorted from thawed PBMCs. Using immunoSEQ multiplex PCR, the repertoire was profiled, and TCRdb retains in-frame clones only, with some absent. The sample table sets out around 15,000 clones. This clonotype originated in a human patient who received a combined kidney and bone marrow transplant. Some of the T cells may derive from the graft donor. This rearrangement joins TRBV7-8 to TRBJ2-7; 7 nucleotides line up with TRBD2. Here the sequenced sample was CD4+ T cells from blood (PBMCs), taken 12 months after the transplant. The DNA read from the CDR3 is TGTGCCAGCAGCTTAGGGGGTGCGGGAGAAGGCGAG. It yields the protein CASSLGGAGEGE. In full, the CDR3 reads CASSLGGAGEGEQYF. Full variable domain (rest looked up from reference TRBV7-8 and TRBJ2-7): GAGVSQSPRYKVAKRGQDVALRCDPISGHVSLFWYQQALGQGPEFLTYFQNEAQLDKSGLPSDRFFAERPEGSVSTLKIQRTQQEDSAVYLCASSLGGAGEGEQYFGPGTRLTVT.